The 30 T cell receptor beta chains below all came from one sample that was sequenced in a study of blood T cell repertoires in COVID-19. Some clones are missing from TCRdb's copy, which holds only in-frame ones; the method was immunoSEQ multiplex PCR. Among 100,000 to 130,000 clones, approximately 84% were seen once, and the ten largest hold approximately 4%. Sequences were obtained from peripheral blood. Every receptor here comes from a human donor in a cohort sampled during active COVID-19.

This clone was seen a single time. The chain recombines TRBV6-6 with TRBJ1-4, with D perhaps matching TRBD1 (5 bases). The germline V and J ends were trimmed by 6 bases and 6 bases, with 17 bases remaining between them. Germline loops: CDR1 MNHNY, CDR2 SVGAGI (reference sequence). CDR3 length: 15 amino acids. Here the CDR3 reads CASSSGGGGDEKLFF. CDR3 DNA: TGTGCCAGCAGCTCCGGGGGAGGAGGTGATGAAAAACTGTTTTTT.

This rearrangement joins TRBV6-2 or TRBV6-3 to TRBJ2-7, with D perhaps TRBD2 (5 bases). V lost 2 bases and J 1 base, leaving 21 bases between the germline ends. CDR1 is MNHEY and CDR2 is SVGEGT in the germline V gene. The CDR3 consists of 18 residues. This CDR3 reads CASSYALHDLARSYEQYF. Here the CDR3 DNA reads TGTGCCAGCAGTTACGCATTACACGACCTAGCCCGTTCCTACGAGCAGTACTTC.

This clone was counted a single time. V and J are TRBV5-4 and TRBJ2-2, with D tentatively TRBD2 (5 bases). Germline V lookup: CDR1 SGHNT, CDR2 YYREEE (reference sequence). The V end was cut by 0 bases, the J end by 2 bases, with 8 bases between. The CDR3 sequence is 15 residues long. The CDR3 spells CASSLDGVNTGELFF. DNA of the CDR3: TGTGCCAGCAGCTTGGACGGGGTTAACACCGGGGAGCTGTTTTTT.

The rearrangement links TRBV27 to TRBJ2-7; 10 bases are shared with TRBD2. V lost 6 bases and J lost 3; bases outside the gene matches: 8. Germline V lookup: CDR1 MNHEY, CDR2 SMNVEV (reference sequence). This CDR3 spans 15 amino acids. The CDR3 loop is CASRHLLAGDYEQYF. For the CDR3, the DNA is TGTGCCAGCAGACACCTTCTAGCGGGAGACTACGAGCAGTACTTC.

The chain links TRBV7-9 to TRBJ1-1; D call uncertain. This CDR3 is 15 amino acids long. In germline, CDR1 is SEHNR, CDR2 FQNEAQ (reference sequence). V shed 2 bases and J shed 0 bases, with 10 bases lying between them. The CDR3 spells CASSLNYGVNTEAFF. CDR3 DNA: TGTGCCAGCAGCTTAAATTACGGAGTGAACACTGAAGCTTTCTTT.

The DNA for the CDR3 is TGTGCCACCACGGGGGGGAGCACAGATACGCAGTATTTT. This codes for CATTGGSTDTQYF. The chain carries TRBV24-1 and TRBJ2-3; 8 bases fit TRBD2. The CDR3 covers 13 residues. Unmatched junction bases numbered 0, after V lost 8 bases and J lost 0 bases. CDR1 KGHDR and CDR2 SFDVKD come from the germline V gene.

The chain is built from TRBV5-1 and TRBJ2-1; the match to TRBD2 covers 11 bases. The CDR3 length is 13 residues. V trimming: 5 bases; J trimming: 5 bases; junction bases outside the gene matches: 0. In germline, CDR1 is SGHRS, CDR2 YFSETQ. The CDR3, as DNA: TGCGCCAGCAGGGGACTAGCGGACAATGAGCAGTTCTTC. Translated: CASRGLADNEQFF.

The genes are TRBV15 and TRBJ1-2; D is possibly TRBD1 (5 bases). V was shortened by 2 bases and J by 3 bases, with 10 bases between the two germline ends. The V gene's germline CDR1 is LNHNV and CDR2 YYDKDF (reference sequence). The length of the CDR3 is 14 residues. The CDR3 coding sequence is TGTGCCACCAGCAGAACAACGGGGGACTATGGCTACACCTTC. Its protein is CATSRTTGDYGYTF.

CDR3: CASSVPAMIAGGPAYNEQFF. The CDR3 nucleotides are TGTGCCAGCAGTGTCCCAGCGATGATAGCGGGAGGGCCTGCCTACAATGAGCAGTTCTTC. This rearrangement joins TRBV6-1 to TRBJ2-1; 11 bases line up with TRBD2. Germline-derived CDR1 and CDR2 are MNHNS and SASEGT. This CDR3 is built from 20 residues. The V and J ends lost 4 bases and 2 bases, in that order; junction bases with no gene match: 16.

The CDR3 nucleotides read TGTGCCAGCAGCTTTGTCAGGACAGGGTATGACTATGGCTACACCTTC. This codes for CASSFVRTGYDYGYTF. The chain is built from TRBV5-6 and TRBJ1-2, with 8 nucleotides matching TRBD1. The length of the CDR3 is 16 residues. Germline V gene lookup returns CDR1 SGHDT and CDR2 YYEEEE. Germline trimming cut 2 bases from V and 3 bases from J; bases unmatched to any gene: 9.

This chain connects TRBV27 to TRBJ1-5; 7 bases are shared with TRBD1. Germline loops: CDR1 MNHEY, CDR2 SMNVEV (reference sequence). V lost 5 bases, J lost 0 bases, and 13 bases stayed unmatched. The CDR3 has 18 residues. The CDR3 nucleotides are TGTGCCAGCAGTCCCAGGGGGACAAACCCCTATAGCAATCAGCCCCAGCATTTT. Amino acids: CASSPRGTNPYSNQPQHF.

This chain uses TRBV6-2 or TRBV6-3 with TRBJ1-1; D is unclear. CDR3 length equals 13 residues. V was clipped by 4 bases and J by 1 base, with 7 bases between them. In germline, CDR1 is MNHEY, CDR2 SVGEGT. In DNA, the CDR3 is TGTGCCAGCAGTTTTCTCAGGAACACTGAAGCTTTCTTT. Its protein product is CASSFLRNTEAFF.

This chain uses TRBV19 with TRBJ2-1, with TRBD2 as a possible D gene (6 bases). The CDR3 extends over 15 amino acids. Germline lookup yields CDR1 LNHDA and CDR2 SQIVND (reference sequence). Trimming cost V 1 base and J 8 bases, with 15 bases left between them. The CDR3 loop reads CASSIGPLAIDEQFF. The CDR3 region has the DNA TGTGCCAGTAGTATAGGTCCACTAGCTATCGATGAGCAGTTCTTC. Full variable domain (outside the CDR3, taken from reference TRBV19 and TRBJ2-1): DGGITQSPKYLFRKEGQNVTLSCEQNLNHDAMYWYRQDPGQGLRLIYYSQIVNDFQKGDIAEGYSVSREKKESFPLTVTSAQKNPTAFYLCASSIGPLAIDEQFFGPGTRLTVL.

The J gene is TRBJ2-1, the V gene TRBV2; D uncertain. The CDR3 sequence is 11 residues long. V was trimmed by 6 bases and J by 7 bases, leaving 7 bases between them. The germline V gene encodes CDR1 SNHLY and CDR2 FYNNEI. The CDR3 DNA follows: TGTGCCAGCAGCACACGAAATGAGCAGTTCTTC. Translating it yields CASSTRNEQFF.

J is TRBJ2-3 and V is TRBV9, with 9 bases lining up with TRBD2. Germline CDR1 SGDLS, CDR2 YYNGEE. The CDR3 has 17 amino acids. Trimming cost V 0 bases and J 4 bases; bases outside gene matches: 9. The CDR3 nucleotides are TGTGCCAGCAGCGTAGAAGTCGGAGGACTAGCGTCAGATACGCAGTATTTT. Its translation: CASSVEVGGLASDTQYF.

The CDR3 DNA sequence: TGTGCCAGCCAGTGGACAGACTATGGCTACACCTTC. It yields the protein CASQWTDYGYTF. The chain has TRBV7-9 and TRBJ1-2, with a weak D call TRBD1 (6 bases). In germline, CDR1 is SEHNR, CDR2 FQNEAQ (reference sequence). The CDR3 runs 12 residues. V dropped 8 bases and J dropped 3 bases, with 10 bases sitting between them.

The chain joins TRBV5-6 to TRBJ2-1; the match to TRBD2 covers 8 bases. This CDR3 spans 15 amino acids. Per the germline V gene, CDR1 is SGHDT and CDR2 is YYEEEE. The V and J ends lost 4 bases and 6 bases, in that order; junction bases with no gene match: 9. Here the CDR3 reads CASSQEERETNEQFF. The CDR3 bases are TGTGCCAGCAGCCAGGAGGAGCGGGAGACCAATGAGCAGTTCTTC.

V is TRBV3-1 (or the pseudogene TRBV3-2) and J is TRBJ2-5; a weak D match, TRBD2 (6 bases). Germline V gene sequence: CDR1 LGHDT, CDR2 YNNKEL (reference sequence). The CDR3 consists of 15 residues. The V gene lost 0 bases and the J gene lost 1 base, with 9 bases spanning the gap. This CDR3 is CASSQEGGFQETQYF. The DNA for the CDR3 is TGTGCCAGCAGCCAAGAGGGGGGATTCCAAGAGACCCAGTACTTC.

The chain has TRBV20-1 and TRBJ2-7; 7 nucleotides line up with TRBD1. Looked up from germline, CDR1 is DFQATT and CDR2 is SNEGSKA (reference sequence). The V gene end was trimmed by 6 bases and the J gene end by 5 bases; junction bases not matched to a gene: 4. The CDR3 extends over 11 amino acids. CDR3 sequence: CSAEQGDEQYF. CDR3 bases: TGCAGTGCGGAGCAGGGGGACGAGCAGTACTTC.

This clone was seen a handful of times. The chain joins TRBV5-1 to TRBJ2-1; TRBD2 matches at 8 bases. This CDR3 has 15 amino acids. From germline, CDR1 is SGHRS and CDR2 YFSETQ. Trimming cost V 4 bases and J 1 base; bases outside gene matches: 4. The CDR3 sequence: CASSLIAGSYNEQFF. In nucleotides, the CDR3 is TGCGCCAGCAGCCTAATAGCGGGATCCTACAATGAGCAGTTCTTC.

The V call is TRBV7-2, the J call TRBJ2-5; TRBD2 might be the D (6 bases). The V gene's germline CDR1 is SGHTA and CDR2 FQGNSA. The CDR3 consists of 16 residues. Trimming shortened V by 6 bases and J by 4 bases, and 21 bases separated the two germline ends. This chain's CDR3 is CASSPLGGLGGETQYF. The CDR3 DNA reads as TGTGCCAGCAGTCCCCTCGGGGGACTGGGGGGAGAGACCCAGTACTTC.

The chain carries TRBV5-1 and TRBJ2-3; TRBD2 matches at 13 bases. CDR3 size: 16 residues. From germline, CDR1 is SGHRS and CDR2 YFSETQ. V dropped 4 bases and J dropped 3; count of bases not matched to a gene: 5. In DNA, the CDR3 is TGCGCCAGCAGCCGGACTAGCGGGAGAGGAACAGATACGCAGTATTTT. Its protein is CASSRTSGRGTDTQYF.

The V call is TRBV6-5, the J call TRBJ1-1; weak D call: TRBD1 (5 bases). Germline V gene sequence: CDR1 MNHEY, CDR2 SVGAGI. The CDR3 length is 15 residues. V gave up 0 bases and J gave up 0 bases, with 8 bases separating them. CDR3 region: CASSYSATVNTEAFF. In DNA, the CDR3 is TGTGCCAGCAGTTACTCCGCGACAGTGAACACTGAAGCTTTCTTT.

The chain carries TRBV6-6 and TRBJ2-7; the D is unclear. This CDR3 comprises 14 residues. The V end was cut by 2 bases, the J end by 3 bases, with 11 bases between. The germline V gene has CDR1 MNHNY and CDR2 SVGAGI (reference sequence). The CDR3 DNA sequence: TGTGCCAGCAGTTACGGCGGCACCCTCTACGAGCAGTACTTC. This gives the protein CASSYGGTLYEQYF.

The rearrangement joins TRBV11-3 to TRBJ2-2, with a possible D match to TRBD2 (7 bases). Germline assignment: CDR1 SGHNT and CDR2 YENEEA. This CDR3 comprises 17 residues. Trimming pared 0 bases from V and 0 bases from J, leaving 11 bases between. The CDR3 coding sequence is TGTGCCAGCAGCTTAGATCGGGGGGCACCGAACACCGGGGAGCTGTTTTTT. Translating it yields CASSLDRGAPNTGELFF.

J is TRBJ1-5 and V is TRBV7-9; 7 bases are a match to TRBD1. Germline CDR1 SEHNR, CDR2 FQNEAQ (reference sequence). The CDR3 runs 15 residues. The ends lost 1 base at V and 6 bases at J; junction bases unmatched: 6. CDR3 nucleotides: TGTGCCAGCAGCTTAGGCACAGGGGAGTTTCAGCCCCAGCATTTT. Encoded protein: CASSLGTGEFQPQHF. The full variable domain, in which reference TRBV7-9 and TRBJ1-5 provide the parts outside the CDR3, is DTGVSQNPRHKITKRGQNVTFRCDPISEHNRLYWYRQTLGQGPEFLTYFQNEAQLEKSRLLSDRFSAERPKGSFSTLEIQRTEQGDSAMYLCASSLGTGEFQPQHFGDGTRLSIL.

The V call is TRBV27, the J call TRBJ1-1; D might be TRBD1 (6 bases). The CDR3 is made up of 13 amino acids. In germline, CDR1 is MNHEY, CDR2 SMNVEV (reference sequence). V dropped 4 bases and J dropped 4 bases, with 10 bases sitting between them. CDR3 loop: CASSWGGGTEAFF. CDR3 bases: TGTGCCAGCAGTTGGGGAGGGGGCACTGAAGCTTTCTTT.

This chain connects TRBV3-1 (or the pseudogene TRBV3-2) to TRBJ2-7; 9 positions agree with TRBD2. V lost 1 base and J lost 3; bases outside the gene matches: 1. The CDR3 totals 14 residues. CDR1 is LGHDT and CDR2 is YNNKEL in the germline V gene (reference sequence). CDR3 region: CASSQAAGGYEQYF. The CDR3 DNA sequence: TGTGCCAGCAGCCAAGCAGCGGGAGGCTACGAGCAGTACTTC.

The CDR3 is CASSQATPDSSYGYTF. The CDR3, as DNA: TGCGCCAGCAGCCAAGCCACACCGGACAGCTCCTATGGCTACACCTTC. The V gene is TRBV4-3, the J gene TRBJ1-2, with D possibly TRBD1 on 6 matching bases. Trimming removed 1 base at V and 4 bases at J, with 16 bases between. The CDR3 runs to 16 residues. From germline, CDR1 is LGHNA and CDR2 YSLEER.

The chain combines TRBV10-1 with TRBJ1-2; 9 bases line up with TRBD1. V was clipped by 6 bases and J by 2 bases; unmatched bases: 4. Germline V gene lookup returns CDR1 WNHNN and CDR2 SYGVQD (reference sequence). The CDR3 has 14 residues. The CDR3 DNA reads TGCGCCAGCAGCGGGACAGGGATGAACTATGGCTACACCTTC. As protein: CASSGTGMNYGYTF.